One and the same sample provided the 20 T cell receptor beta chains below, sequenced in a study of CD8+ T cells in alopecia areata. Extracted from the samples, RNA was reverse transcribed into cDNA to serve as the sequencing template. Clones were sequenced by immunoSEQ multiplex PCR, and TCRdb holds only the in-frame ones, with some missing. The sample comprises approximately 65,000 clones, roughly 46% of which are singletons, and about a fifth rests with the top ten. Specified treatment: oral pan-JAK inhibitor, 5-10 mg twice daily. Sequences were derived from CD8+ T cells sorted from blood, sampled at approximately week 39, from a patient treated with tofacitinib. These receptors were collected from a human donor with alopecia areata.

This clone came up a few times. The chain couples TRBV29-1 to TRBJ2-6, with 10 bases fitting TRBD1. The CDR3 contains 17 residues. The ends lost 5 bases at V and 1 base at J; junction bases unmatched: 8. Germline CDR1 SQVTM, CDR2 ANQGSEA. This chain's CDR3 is CSVFDRDRGSGANVLTF. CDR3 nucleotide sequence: TGCAGCGTTTTCGACCGGGACAGGGGATCTGGGGCCAACGTCCTGACTTTC.

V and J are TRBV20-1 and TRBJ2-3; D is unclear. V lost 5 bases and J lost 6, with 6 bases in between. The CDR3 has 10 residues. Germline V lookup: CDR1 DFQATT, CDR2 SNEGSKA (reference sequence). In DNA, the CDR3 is TGCAGTGCTGCTAGGGATACGCAGTATTTT. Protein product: CSAARDTQYF.

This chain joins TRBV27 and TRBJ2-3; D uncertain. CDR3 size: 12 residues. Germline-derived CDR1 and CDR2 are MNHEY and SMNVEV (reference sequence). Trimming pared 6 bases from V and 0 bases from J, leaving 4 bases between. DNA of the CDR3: TGTGCCAGCAGGACTAGCACAGATACGCAGTATTTT. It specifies CASRTSTDTQYF.

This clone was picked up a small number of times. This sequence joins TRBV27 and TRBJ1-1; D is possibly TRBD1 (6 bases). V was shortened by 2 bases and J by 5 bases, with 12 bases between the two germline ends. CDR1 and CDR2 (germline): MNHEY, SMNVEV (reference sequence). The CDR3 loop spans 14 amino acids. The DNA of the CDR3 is TGTGCCAGCAGTTTAGTACAGGGATCTACTGAAGCTTTCTTT. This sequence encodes CASSLVQGSTEAFF.

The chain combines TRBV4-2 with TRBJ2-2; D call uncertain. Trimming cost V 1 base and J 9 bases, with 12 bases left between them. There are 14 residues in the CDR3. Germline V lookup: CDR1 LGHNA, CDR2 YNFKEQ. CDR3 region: CASSQVSLQWELFF. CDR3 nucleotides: TGTGCCAGCAGCCAAGTCTCGCTCCAGTGGGAGCTGTTTTTT.

The CDR3 DNA sequence: TGTGCCAGCAGCTGGGGGACAGGGGCCTACGAGCAGTACTTC. Its protein product is CASSWGTGAYEQYF. The chain uses TRBV5-6 and TRBJ2-7; 10 bases map to TRBD1. Per the germline V gene, CDR1 is SGHDT and CDR2 is YYEEEE. J lost 2 bases, V lost 3 bases, and 2 bases had no gene match. This CDR3 is 14 amino acids long.

The DNA of the CDR3 is TGTGCCTGGAGTGTACGAGGACAGGGGGCAGTGGAGCAGTACTTC. It translates to CAWSVRGQGAVEQYF. The chain carries TRBV30 and TRBJ2-7; 11 positions agree with TRBD1. The CDR3 runs 15 residues. After removal of 0 bases from V and 7 bases from J, the junction contained 8 bases not matched to a gene. Germline V gene data show CDR1 as GTSNPN and CDR2 as SVGIG (reference sequence). Combining the CDR3 with reference TRBV30 and TRBJ2-7 gives the whole variable domain SQTIHQWPATLVQPVGSPLSLECTVEGTSNPNLYWYRQAAGRGLQLLFYSVGIGQISSEVPQNLSASRPQDRQFILSSKKLLLSDSGFYLCAWSVRGQGAVEQYFGPGTRLTVT.

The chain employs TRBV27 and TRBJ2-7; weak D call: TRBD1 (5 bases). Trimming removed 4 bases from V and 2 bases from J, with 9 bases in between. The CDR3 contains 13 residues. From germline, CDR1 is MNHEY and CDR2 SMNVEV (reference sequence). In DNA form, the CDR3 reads TGTGCCAGCAGTTCGTACAGGACCTACGAGCAGTACTTC. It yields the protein CASSSYRTYEQYF.

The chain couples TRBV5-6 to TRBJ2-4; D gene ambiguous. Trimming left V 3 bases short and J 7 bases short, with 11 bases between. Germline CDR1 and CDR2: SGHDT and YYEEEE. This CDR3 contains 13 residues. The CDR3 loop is CASSWQTLNIQYF. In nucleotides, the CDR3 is TGTGCCAGCAGCTGGCAGACCCTCAACATTCAGTACTTC.

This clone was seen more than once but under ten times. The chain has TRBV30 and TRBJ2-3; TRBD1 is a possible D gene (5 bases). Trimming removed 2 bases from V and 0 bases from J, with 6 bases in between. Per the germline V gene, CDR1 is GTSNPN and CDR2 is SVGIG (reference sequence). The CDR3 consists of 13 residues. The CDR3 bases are TGTGCCTGGAGTCCAGGGAGCACAGATACGCAGTATTTT. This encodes CAWSPGSTDTQYF.

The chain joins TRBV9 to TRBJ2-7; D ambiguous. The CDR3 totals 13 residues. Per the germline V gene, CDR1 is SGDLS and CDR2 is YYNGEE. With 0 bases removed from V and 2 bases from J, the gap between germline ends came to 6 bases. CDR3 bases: TGTGCCAGCAGCGTAGACGGTCCCTACGAGCAGTACTTC. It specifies CASSVDGPYEQYF.

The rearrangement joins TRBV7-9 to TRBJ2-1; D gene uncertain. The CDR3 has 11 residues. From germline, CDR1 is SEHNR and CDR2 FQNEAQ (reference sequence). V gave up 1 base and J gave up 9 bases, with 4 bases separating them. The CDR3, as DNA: TGTGCCAGCAGCTTAGGCCCTGAGCAGTTCTTC. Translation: CASSLGPEQFF.

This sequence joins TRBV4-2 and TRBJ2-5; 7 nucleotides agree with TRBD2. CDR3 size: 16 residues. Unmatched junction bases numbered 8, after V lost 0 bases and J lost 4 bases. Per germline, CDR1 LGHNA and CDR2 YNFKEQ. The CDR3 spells CASSQDVDGGRETQYF. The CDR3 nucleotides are TGTGCCAGCAGCCAAGATGTAGACGGGGGGAGAGAGACCCAGTACTTC.

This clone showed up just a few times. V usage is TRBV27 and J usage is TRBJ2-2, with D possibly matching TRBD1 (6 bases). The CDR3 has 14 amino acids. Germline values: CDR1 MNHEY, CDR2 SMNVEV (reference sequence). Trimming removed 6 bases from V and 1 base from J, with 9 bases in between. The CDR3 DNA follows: TGTGCCAGCAGGGGGGCTTGGAACACCGGGGAGCTGTTTTTT. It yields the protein CASRGAWNTGELFF.

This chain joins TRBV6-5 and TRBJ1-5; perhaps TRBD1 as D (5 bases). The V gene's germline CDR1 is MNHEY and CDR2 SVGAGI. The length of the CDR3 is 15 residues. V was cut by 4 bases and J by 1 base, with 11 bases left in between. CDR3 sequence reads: CASSSGRASNQPQHF. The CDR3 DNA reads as TGTGCCAGCAGTTCGGGACGGGCGAGCAATCAGCCCCAGCATTTT.

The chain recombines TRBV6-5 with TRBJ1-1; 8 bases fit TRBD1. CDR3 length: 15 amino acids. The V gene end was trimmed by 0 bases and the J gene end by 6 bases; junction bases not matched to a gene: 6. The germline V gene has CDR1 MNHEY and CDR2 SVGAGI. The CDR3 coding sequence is TGTGCCAGCAGTTACTCGAAGGGACAGGAGGCTGAAGCTTTCTTT. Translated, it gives CASSYSKGQEAEAFF.

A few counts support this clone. The CDR3 sequence is CATLGGFGYNEQFF. The CDR3 bases are TGTGCCACTTTAGGGGGGTTTGGGTACAATGAGCAGTTCTTC. This chain links TRBV2 with TRBJ2-1; D tentatively reads TRBD1 or TRBD2 (6 bases each). Between the trimmed V and J ends, which lost 10 bases and 4 bases, there was a span of 17 bases. The CDR3 runs 14 residues. The germline gives CDR1 SNHLY, CDR2 FYNNEI.

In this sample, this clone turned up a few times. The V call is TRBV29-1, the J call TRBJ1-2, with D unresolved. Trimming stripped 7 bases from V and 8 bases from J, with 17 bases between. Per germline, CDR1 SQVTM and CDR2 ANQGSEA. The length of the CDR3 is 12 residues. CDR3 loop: CSAPDYPGGYTF. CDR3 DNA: TGCAGCGCTCCAGATTACCCGGGGGGCTACACCTTC. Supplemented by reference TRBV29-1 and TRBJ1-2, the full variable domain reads SAVISQKPSRDICQRGTSLTIQCQVDSQVTMMFWYRQQPGQSLTLIATANQGSEATYESGFVIDKFPISRPNLTFSTLTVSNMSPEDSSIYLCSAPDYPGGYTFGSGTRLTVV.

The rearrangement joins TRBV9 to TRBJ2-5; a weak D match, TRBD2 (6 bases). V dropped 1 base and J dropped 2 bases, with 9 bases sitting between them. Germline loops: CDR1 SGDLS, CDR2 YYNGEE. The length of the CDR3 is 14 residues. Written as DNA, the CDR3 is TGTGCCAGCAGCGTAAGGGACTTTCAAGAGACCCAGTACTTC. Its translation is CASSVRDFQETQYF.

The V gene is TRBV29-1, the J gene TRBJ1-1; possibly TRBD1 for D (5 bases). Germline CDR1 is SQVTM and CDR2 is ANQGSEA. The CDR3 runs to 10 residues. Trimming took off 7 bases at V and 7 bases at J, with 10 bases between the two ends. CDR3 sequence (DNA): TGCAGCGGGAACAGGATTGAAGCTTTCTTT. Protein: CSGNRIEAFF.